These 13 T cell receptor beta chains share one sample of origin, sequenced in a study of blood T cell repertoires in COVID-19. Method: immunoSEQ multiplex PCR; TCRdb's copy keeps in-frame clones and lacks some. The table has about 180,000 clones, approximately 81% seen once; the top ten hold roughly 15%. Sequenced sample: peripheral blood. These receptors originate from a man between 18 and 35 years old with active or convalescent COVID-19.

This clone was observed a handful of times. The chain recombines TRBV7-6 with TRBJ1-3; 9 positions agree with TRBD1. The J segment lost 4 bases and the V segment lost 4 bases, leaving 2 bases of the junction unmatched. The CDR3 has 14 residues. The germline CDR1 and CDR2 sequences are SGHVS and FNYEAQ. CDR3 nucleotides: TGTGCCAGCAGCTCCGGGACAGGGGGAAACACCATATATTTT. Its protein is CASSSGTGGNTIYF.

The V gene is TRBV18, the J gene TRBJ1-4, with 8 nucleotides matching TRBD1. CDR1 and CDR2 from the germline V gene are KGHSH and LQKENI. The CDR3 contains 15 residues. With V trimmed by 3 bases and J by 7 bases, 7 bases remained unmatched. This chain's CDR3 is CASSPGQGSIEKLFF. The CDR3 DNA is TGTGCCAGCTCACCCGGACAGGGTTCGATTGAAAAACTGTTTTTT.

The V and J genes are TRBV10-1 and TRBJ2-2; D unclear. CDR1 and CDR2 (germline): WNHNN, SYGVQD (reference sequence). The CDR3 extends over 15 amino acids. Trimming removed 2 bases at V and 3 bases at J, with 10 bases between. CDR3 nucleotide sequence: TGCGCCAGCAGTGAGGTAGTAGCAGACACCGGGGAGCTGTTTTTT. Encoded protein: CASSEVVADTGELFF.

The chain links TRBV6-1 to TRBJ2-1; 12 bases match TRBD2. The germline gives CDR1 MNHNS, CDR2 SASEGT. The CDR3 loop spans 15 amino acids. Germline trimming cut 3 bases from V and 9 bases from J; bases unmatched to any gene: 6. In nucleotides, the CDR3 is TGTGCCAGCAGTGACCCATCTAGCGGGGGGGTTGAGCAGTTCTTC. Amino acids: CASSDPSSGGVEQFF.

CDR3 sequence (DNA): TGTGCCAGCAGCTTCCGAGGGACAGCCTACGAGCAGTACTTC. This sequence encodes CASSFRGTAYEQYF. This sequence joins TRBV5-5 and TRBJ2-7, with 7 bases that match TRBD1. The germline CDR1 and CDR2 sequences are SGHKS and YYEKEE (reference sequence). This CDR3 is 14 amino acids long. V gave up 2 bases and J gave up 2 bases; unmatched junction bases: 4.

This clone was detected a few times. This chain uses TRBV14 with TRBJ1-4; possible D gene TRBD1, 6 bases. The CDR3 has 17 amino acids. The germline V and J ends were trimmed by 6 bases and 11 bases, with 28 bases remaining between them. CDR1 and CDR2 (germline): SGHDN, FVKESK. CDR3 bases: TGTGCCAGCAGAGGGAGGGGTGCCGGGACATACGGAGAGAAACTGTTTTTT. This encodes CASRGRGAGTYGEKLFF.

A few counts support this clone. The chain uses TRBV19 and TRBJ2-4; tentatively, D is TRBD1 (6 bases). Germline-derived CDR1 and CDR2 are LNHDA and SQIVND (reference sequence). V was cut by 4 bases and J by 4 bases, with 14 bases left in between. The CDR3 is 15 residues long. The CDR3 here is CASSKYRDAKNIQYF. CDR3 coding DNA: TGTGCCAGTAGTAAATACAGGGATGCTAAAAACATTCAGTACTTC.

This chain links TRBV10-2 with TRBJ1-3; tentatively, D is TRBD1 (6 bases). The CDR3 has 15 amino acids. The germline CDR1 and CDR2 sequences are WSHSY and SAAADI. Trimming removed 6 bases at V and 0 bases at J, with 12 bases between. The CDR3: CASRTDSYSGNTIYF. CDR3 bases: TGCGCCAGCAGAACGGACAGCTACTCTGGAAACACCATATATTTT.

This chain uses TRBV3-1 (or the pseudogene TRBV3-2) with TRBJ2-7, with TRBD2 matching over 13 bases. With V trimmed by 3 bases and J by 8 bases, 7 bases remained unmatched. The CDR3 has 15 amino acids. Germline-derived CDR1 and CDR2 are LGHDT and YNNKEL (reference sequence). The CDR3: CASSHWTSGSKKQYF. The DNA for the CDR3 is TGTGCCAGCAGCCACTGGACTAGCGGGAGTAAGAAGCAGTACTTC.

The gene calls are TRBV7-2 and TRBJ1-1, with TRBD1 as a possible D gene (6 bases). The V and J ends lost 3 bases and 4 bases respectively, with 12 bases between them. Germline lookup yields CDR1 SGHTA and CDR2 FQGNSA. The CDR3 is 14 residues long. The chain's CDR3 is CASSFGAQGTEAFF. The CDR3, as DNA: TGTGCCAGCAGCTTCGGGGCACAGGGCACTGAAGCTTTCTTT. Together with reference TRBV7-2 and TRBJ1-1, the CDR3 gives the full variable domain: GAGVSQSPSNKVTEKGKDVELRCDPISGHTALYWYRQSLGQGLEFLIYFQGNSAPDKSGLPSDRFSAERTGGSVSTLTIQRTQQEDSAVYLCASSFGAQGTEAFFGQGTRLTVV.

V usage is TRBV6-5 and J usage is TRBJ2-6; no clear D gene. This CDR3 contains 15 residues. V lost 6 bases and J lost 0, with 9 bases in between. Germline CDR1 is MNHEY and CDR2 is SVGAGI. CDR3 sequence: CASSNTASGANVLTF. CDR3 nucleotides: TGTGCCAGCAGCAATACAGCCTCTGGGGCCAACGTCCTGACTTTC.

This chain joins TRBV5-6 and TRBJ2-7; D perhaps matches TRBD2 (5 bases). Germline loops: CDR1 SGHDT, CDR2 YYEEEE. This CDR3 is 16 amino acids long. Between the trimmed V and J ends, which lost 3 bases and 7 bases, there was a span of 23 bases. The CDR3 nucleotides read TGTGCCAGCAGCTCATTTTCTCCGTCGGGGTTTAGGGAGCAGTACTTC. This sequence encodes CASSSFSPSGFREQYF. The entire variable domain, with the rest obtained from reference TRBV5-6 and TRBJ2-7, is as follows: DAGVTQSPTHLIKTRGQQVTLRCSPKSGHDTVSWYQQALGQGPQFIFQYYEEEERQRGNFPDRFSGHQFPNYSSELNVNALLLGDSALYLCASSSFSPSGFREQYFGPGTRLTVT.

A word on this clone: Mismatch with germline at one junction end may stem from a read error. The chain recombines TRBV6-1 with TRBJ2-7, with TRBD2 identical over 7 bases. This CDR3 region has 14 residues. The germline V gene has CDR1 MNHNS and CDR2 SASEGT. The CDR3 nucleotides are TGTGCCAGCAGTGAAGCGGGGGGGTCTTTGAAAGGGAACTTC. Residues: CASSEAGGSLKGNF.